Below, 24 T cell receptor beta chains from the same sample are listed, as sequenced in a study of blood T cell repertoires in COVID-19. Clones were read by immunoSEQ multiplex PCR, and TCRdb kept only the in-frame ones, dropping some. Seen here are fewer than 350,000 clones, 70% to 90% observed once, and the top ten hold approximately 4%. The sample consisted of PBMCs or T cells enriched from blood (not recorded which). These receptor sequences come from a woman aged 30 to 39 with acute COVID-19.

V usage is TRBV15 and J usage is TRBJ2-1; 12 nucleotides agree with TRBD2. The J segment lost 4 bases and the V segment lost 1 base, leaving 5 bases of the junction unmatched. CDR1 is LNHNV and CDR2 is YYDKDF in the germline V gene (reference sequence). This CDR3 has 17 residues. The CDR3 DNA follows: TGTGCCACCAGCAGAGTTACGGGGACTAGCGGGTACAATGAGCAGTTCTTC. It codes for CATSRVTGTSGYNEQFF.

The chain employs TRBV4-2 and TRBJ1-5, with D possibly TRBD1 on 6 matching bases. CDR3 length: 13 residues. Trimming cost V 9 bases and J 0 bases, with 9 bases left between them. Germline CDR1 is LGHNA and CDR2 is YNFKEQ. DNA of the CDR3: TGTGCCAGAGGGACACCTAGCAATCAGCCCCAGCATTTT. This codes for CARGTPSNQPQHF.

The chain uses TRBV7-9 and TRBJ2-1; tentative D call: TRBD1 (5 bases). Trimming pared 5 bases from V and 1 base from J, leaving 12 bases between. Germline V CDR1 and CDR2: SEHNR, FQNEAQ (reference sequence). CDR3 length: 15 residues. Here the CDR3 reads CASSATGVSYNEQFF. The CDR3, as DNA: TGTGCCAGCAGCGCAACAGGAGTTTCCTACAATGAGCAGTTCTTC.

The V and J genes are TRBV19 and TRBJ1-3; D might be TRBD1 (6 bases). Trimming shortened V by 6 bases and J by 4 bases, and 10 bases separated the two germline ends. Germline V lookup: CDR1 LNHDA, CDR2 SQIVND (reference sequence). The CDR3 runs 13 residues. The CDR3 here is CASSGTPGNTIYF. The DNA of the CDR3 is TGTGCCAGTAGCGGGACACCCGGAAACACCATATATTTT.

The chain combines TRBV27 with TRBJ2-2, with a weak D call TRBD2 (6 bases). Germline CDR1 MNHEY, CDR2 SMNVEV (reference sequence). V lost 3 bases, J lost 7 bases, and 9 bases lay in between. The CDR3 is 13 residues long. CDR3 in amino acids: CASSFGGIGELFF. Here the CDR3 DNA reads TGTGCCAGCAGTTTTGGAGGGATCGGGGAGCTGTTTTTT.

This clone was seen more than once but under ten times. Other DNA sequences from this sample encode an identical CDR3 as well. The J gene is TRBJ2-7, the V gene TRBV24-1; no firm D call. CDR1 and CDR2 from the germline V gene are KGHDR and SFDVKD. The V end lost 5 bases, the J end lost 0 bases, and 4 bases lay between the germline ends. This CDR3 region has 12 residues. For the CDR3, the DNA is TGTGCCACCAGTGCAGGCTCCTACGAGCAGTACTTC. It specifies CATSAGSYEQYF.

The V and J genes are TRBV28 and TRBJ2-1, with D possibly being TRBD2 (5 bases). Per the germline V gene, CDR1 is MDHEN and CDR2 is SYDVKM. The CDR3 sequence is 17 residues long. Trimming removed 6 bases at V and 2 bases at J, with 20 bases between. The CDR3 bases are TGTGCCAGCAGCTCCTTCTCAGACTACGTCGCCTACAATGAGCAGTTCTTC. This encodes CASSSFSDYVAYNEQFF.

CDR3 DNA sequence: TGTGCCAGTAGTCCAGGGGGGCCTGAGCAGTACTTC. This codes for CASSPGGPEQYF. The chain employs TRBV19 and TRBJ2-7; maybe TRBD1 (7 bases). Per germline, CDR1 LNHDA and CDR2 SQIVND (reference sequence). Trimming cost V 5 bases and J 7 bases, with 12 bases left between them. The CDR3 sequence is 12 residues long.

The rearrangement joins TRBV7-3 to TRBJ2-2; D is ambiguous. V lost 1 base and J lost 1, with 4 bases in between. Germline lookup yields CDR1 SGHTA and CDR2 FQGTGA. The CDR3 loop spans 14 amino acids. DNA for the CDR3: TGTGCCAGCAGCTTAAGGAGGAACACCGGGGAGCTGTTTTTT. Its protein product is CASSLRRNTGELFF. Full variable domain (rest looked up from reference TRBV7-3 and TRBJ2-2): GAGVSQTPSNKVTEKGKYVELRCDPISGHTALYWYRQSLGQGPEFLIYFQGTGAADDSGLPNDRFFAVRPEGSVSTLKIQRTERGDSAVYLCASSLRRNTGELFFGEGSRLTVL.

The V call is TRBV10-3, the J call TRBJ2-2; TRBD1 matches at 9 bases. This CDR3 is 14 amino acids long. Germline CDR1 and CDR2: ENHRY and SYGVKD. The V gene end was trimmed by 8 bases and the J gene end by 2 bases; junction bases not matched to a gene: 3. The CDR3 DNA sequence: TGTGCCATCGACAGGGGGGGAAACACCGGGGAGCTGTTTTTT. Translated: CAIDRGGNTGELFF.

This chain uses TRBV7-6 with TRBJ1-5, with 7 bases matching TRBD1. Germline-derived CDR1 and CDR2 are SGHVS and FNYEAQ. The CDR3 contains 18 residues. The junction had 15 bases not matched to a gene; V was cut back by 6 bases and J by 1 base. Here the CDR3 DNA reads TGTGCCAGCAGGGGCCGGGACAGCCATTTTCGGAGCAATCAGCCCCAGCATTTT. Its translation is CASRGRDSHFRSNQPQHF.

The chain combines TRBV19 with TRBJ2-2, with a weak D call TRBD1 (6 bases). This CDR3 spans 15 amino acids. V lost 6 bases and J 4 bases, leaving 15 bases between the germline ends. Germline CDR1 and CDR2: LNHDA and SQIVND (reference sequence). The CDR3, as DNA: TGTGCCAGTAGCCCCCCGGGACAAATCACCGGGGAGCTGTTTTTT. The encoded protein is CASSPPGQITGELFF.

CDR3 DNA: TGTGCCAGCAGTTTACGACAGGTGGGGGACGAGCAGTACTTC. Amino acids: CASSLRQVGDEQYF. The J gene is TRBJ2-7, the V gene TRBV28; a possible D gene is TRBD1 (6 bases). The V end was cut by 2 bases, the J end by 5 bases, with 13 bases between. There are 14 residues in the CDR3. Per the germline V gene, CDR1 is MDHEN and CDR2 is SYDVKM.

This clone has a single count. The V and J genes are TRBV29-1 and TRBJ2-7; D is undetermined. This CDR3 comprises 13 residues. The germline gives CDR1 SQVTM, CDR2 ANQGSEA. V lost 4 bases, J lost 2 bases, and 12 bases lay in between. DNA of the CDR3: TGCAGCGTTGTCGCACTGAAAACCTACGAGCAGTACTTC. Translating gives CSVVALKTYEQYF.

The genes are TRBV7-8 and TRBJ2-7; D remains unclear. The V and J ends lost 5 bases and 2 bases respectively, with 7 bases between them. Germline V gene lookup returns CDR1 SGHVS and CDR2 FQNEAQ. CDR3 length equals 12 residues. The CDR3 reads CASSRSTYEQYF. In DNA form, the CDR3 reads TGTGCCAGCAGCCGATCAACCTACGAGCAGTACTTC.

The gene calls are TRBV12-3 or TRBV12-4 and TRBJ2-7, with D uncertain. V lost 11 bases and J 0 bases, leaving 14 bases between the germline ends. The CDR3 runs to 13 residues. In nucleotides, the CDR3 is TGTGCCGTAGGTCGCGGAGCCTCCTACGAGCAGTACTTC. Its translation is CAVGRGASYEQYF.

The chain uses TRBV19 and TRBJ2-3, with TRBD2 as a possible D gene (6 bases). This CDR3 contains 17 residues. Germline values: CDR1 LNHDA, CDR2 SQIVND (reference sequence). V gave up 1 base and J gave up 5 bases, with 19 bases separating them. The CDR3, as DNA: TGTGCCAGTAGTATAGGCAGCGGCGTAGGGCGGGGAGATACGCAGTATTTT. It is translated as CASSIGSGVGRGDTQYF.

This chain joins TRBV5-1 and TRBJ2-3; 13 nucleotides line up with TRBD2. Trimming cost V 4 bases and J 3 bases; bases outside gene matches: 8. The CDR3 length is 17 residues. From germline, CDR1 is SGHRS and CDR2 YFSETQ. DNA for the CDR3: TGCGCCAGCAGCCAAATTATACTAGCGGGGGGGACAGATACGCAGTATTTT. The encoded protein is CASSQIILAGGTDTQYF.

This chain connects TRBV4-2 to TRBJ2-7; 7 bases are a match to TRBD2. The CDR3 is 14 amino acids. The germline V gene encodes CDR1 LGHNA and CDR2 YNFKEQ. V was clipped by 2 bases and J by 0 bases; unmatched bases: 1. The CDR3 region is CASSQTSVSYEQYF. DNA of the CDR3: TGTGCCAGCAGCCAAACTAGCGTCTCCTACGAGCAGTACTTC.

The sample holds one count of this clone. This chain connects TRBV5-1 to TRBJ2-4; 12 bases map to TRBD2. Trimming cost V 4 bases and J 9 bases; bases outside gene matches: 11. The germline V gene encodes CDR1 SGHRS and CDR2 YFSETQ. The CDR3 has 16 amino acids. The CDR3 region is CASSPRASGGGSIQYF. The CDR3 DNA reads as TGCGCCAGCAGCCCCCGGGCTAGCGGGGGGGGTAGCATTCAGTACTTC.

The chain joins TRBV3-1 (or the pseudogene TRBV3-2) to TRBJ2-7, with 8 positions matching TRBD2. V lost 4 bases and J lost 1; bases outside the gene matches: 3. CDR1 is LGHDT, CDR2 YNNKEL, per germline (reference sequence). The CDR3 totals 14 residues. The CDR3 loop reads CASSPQRGSYEQYF. In nucleotides, the CDR3 is TGTGCCAGCAGCCCGCAGCGGGGGTCCTACGAGCAGTACTTC.

V usage is TRBV28 and J usage is TRBJ1-2; D not certain. Trimming stripped 2 bases from V and 8 bases from J, with 18 bases between. This CDR3 contains 15 residues. CDR1 is MDHEN and CDR2 is SYDVKM in the germline V gene. Here the CDR3 DNA reads TGTGCCAGCAGTTTACCCCCAGGACTTAATCGGGGCTACACCTTC. It specifies CASSLPPGLNRGYTF.

The genes are TRBV29-1 and TRBJ1-1; TRBD1 matches 7 bases. The CDR3 loop spans 12 amino acids. The germline V gene has CDR1 SQVTM and CDR2 ANQGSEA. V lost 7 bases, J lost 6 bases, and 8 bases stayed unmatched. CDR3 nucleotide sequence: TGCAGCGCTAAGACAGGGAGCCCTGAAGCTTTCTTT. Its translation: CSAKTGSPEAFF.

The V gene is TRBV11-1, the J gene TRBJ2-7; a possible D gene is TRBD2 (6 bases). The CDR3 runs 15 residues. V gave up 5 bases and J gave up 4 bases, with 18 bases separating them. Germline CDR1 SGHAT, CDR2 FQDESV (reference sequence). The CDR3 DNA reads TGTGCCAGCAGCACGGGAACTAGCTCTCCGTACGAGCAGTACTTC. Protein product: CASSTGTSSPYEQYF.